This T cell receptor (beta chain) appears in the sequencing data of a study of T cell clusters in autoimmune cytopenias. TRB rearrangements were amplified by touch-down multiplex PCR with mixed TRB-A/B primers. TCRdb reprocessed the multiplex PCR reads, keeping one entry per CDR3 protein, no DNA. Here the sample table reports 8,000 to 8,500 distinct CDR3 sequences. CDR3 size: 15 residues. The germline gives CDR1 MNHEY, CDR2 SVGAGI. Some 38,000 genome equivalents of blood DNA were amplified for TRB. The J gene is TRBJ2-7, the V gene TRBV6-5; TCRdb proposes TRBD2, but this gene call is untestable without DNA. The specimen sequenced was peripheral blood. The receptor was derived from a human donor with an autoimmune cytopenia or autoimmune hepatitis (not recorded which). CDR3 loop: CASSDSPGPFYEQYF.